The 17 T cell receptor beta chains reported below all come from one sample, sequenced in a study of vaccination and CD4 T cells after COVID-19. These receptors' antigens are unknown. Cultured CD4+ T cells had their DNA profiled by the Oncomine TCR Beta short-read assay. TCRdb passed the PCR reads through MiXCR, listing each CDR3 protein once. Of 15,000 to 25,000 distinct CDR3 sequences detected, roughly 51% appear once; the ten largest clones hold over 9%. Treatment denoted: roughly ten-day PBMC culture with coronavirus spike peptide pools or control peptides (ViraFEST assay). Sequencing used CD4+ T cells from blood, cultured in vitro. Receptors originate from a human donor who had recovered from COVID-19.

The rearrangement uses TRBV6-1 and TRBJ2-4; D uncertain. Trimming removed 5 bases at V and 6 bases at J, with 8 bases between. The germline CDR1 and CDR2 sequences are MNHNS and SASEGT. The CDR3 consists of 12 residues. In DNA form, the CDR3 reads TGTGCCAGCAGTCCCCGGGCAAACATTCAGTACTTC. This codes for CASSPRANIQYF.

The gene calls are TRBV2 and TRBJ1-2, with D possibly matching TRBD1 (5 bases). V lost 8 bases, J lost 8 bases, and 15 bases lay in between. The CDR3 sequence is 12 residues long. Per the germline V gene, CDR1 is SNHLY and CDR2 is FYNNEI. The CDR3 nucleotides read TGTGCCAGCCAAGAGCAGGGAGGGGGCTACACCTTC. The encoded protein is CASQEQGGGYTF.

J is TRBJ1-2 and V is TRBV6-2 or TRBV6-3; D unresolved. The CDR3 is 12 amino acids. Deletions cut 8 bases from V and 5 bases from J, with 12 bases between. Looked up from germline, CDR1 is MNHEY and CDR2 is SVGEGT. The CDR3 here is CASSLGPYGYTF. In nucleotides, the CDR3 is TGTGCCAGCTCCCTAGGACCTTATGGCTACACCTTC.

The chain is built from TRBV7-9 and TRBJ2-3; tentative D call: TRBD2 (6 bases). The germline CDR1 and CDR2 sequences are SEHNR and FQNEAQ (reference sequence). This CDR3 region has 16 residues. The V end lost 5 bases, the J end lost 4 bases, and 19 bases lay between the germline ends. As DNA, the CDR3 is TGTGCCAGCAGCGTCAGTACTACGGGGGTGGCAGATACGCAGTATTTT. Residues: CASSVSTTGVADTQYF.

The V call is TRBV27, the J call TRBJ2-7, with D unresolved. V gave up 5 bases and J gave up 1 base, with 15 bases separating them. This CDR3 region has 15 residues. The V gene's germline CDR1 is MNHEY and CDR2 SMNVEV (reference sequence). In DNA form, the CDR3 reads TGTGCCAGCAGTACACACCTGACGGGTTCCTACGAGCAGTACTTC. Its protein product is CASSTHLTGSYEQYF.

This chain connects TRBV6-2 or TRBV6-3 to TRBJ1-2; 8 bases fit TRBD1. The CDR3 covers 15 residues. The V segment lost 6 bases and the J segment 3 bases; nucleotides outside the gene matches: 9. Germline CDR1 and CDR2: MNHEY and SVGEGT. The CDR3 DNA is TGTGCCAGCAGCCCCAGGGGGCGAGAGGACTATGGCTACACCTTC. It encodes CASSPRGREDYGYTF.

J is TRBJ1-1 and V is TRBV7-9; maybe TRBD1 (5 bases). CDR1 SEHNR and CDR2 FQNEAQ come from the germline V gene (reference sequence). Trimming stripped 0 bases from V and 0 bases from J, with 11 bases between. There are 16 residues in the CDR3. The CDR3 sequence: CASSLAGDGMNTEAFF. The CDR3 coding sequence is TGTGCCAGCAGCTTAGCAGGGGATGGGATGAACACTGAAGCTTTCTTT.

The CDR3 here is CASSRRGPDGYTF. DNA of the CDR3: TGTGCCAGCAGCCGTCGGGGGCCAGATGGCTACACCTTC. J is TRBJ1-2 and V is TRBV5-4; the D gene is possibly TRBD1 (6 bases). Germline CDR1 is SGHNT and CDR2 is YYREEE (reference sequence). Trimming stripped 4 bases from V and 6 bases from J, with 13 bases between. The CDR3 totals 13 residues.

This clonotype has only a few counts. In nucleotides, the CDR3 is TGCAGTGCTAGCCGTACTAGCGGGGGAGTCAATGAGCAGTTCTTC. Translated, it gives CSASRTSGGVNEQFF. This rearrangement joins TRBV20-1 to TRBJ2-1; 11 positions match TRBD2. Germline V CDR1 and CDR2: DFQATT, SNEGSKA (reference sequence). The V and J ends lost 3 bases and 6 bases, in that order; junction bases with no gene match: 7. CDR3 length: 15 amino acids.

The V and J genes are TRBV28 and TRBJ2-2, with TRBD1 matching 7 bases. This CDR3 contains 15 residues. The junction had 8 bases not matched to a gene; V was cut back by 7 bases and J by 3 bases. Germline CDR1 and CDR2: MDHEN and SYDVKM. CDR3: CASIWAGGHTGELFF. Here the CDR3 DNA reads TGTGCCAGCATCTGGGCAGGGGGACACACCGGGGAGCTGTTTTTT.

The genes are TRBV10-3 and TRBJ2-5; no firm D call. Trimming cost V 7 bases and J 2 bases, with 11 bases left between them. Germline loops: CDR1 ENHRY, CDR2 SYGVKD. The CDR3 runs to 13 residues. The CDR3 nucleotides read TGTGCCATCAACTCTCAACTGCAAGAGACCCAGTACTTC. Its translation is CAINSQLQETQYF.

The chain recombines TRBV20-1 with TRBJ1-1; a possible D gene is TRBD1 (5 bases). Germline V gene sequence: CDR1 DFQATT, CDR2 SNEGSKA (reference sequence). The CDR3 contains 15 residues. The V end lost 0 bases, the J end lost 5 bases, and 16 bases lay between the germline ends. The chain's CDR3 is CSARDNSGAGTEAFF. As DNA, the CDR3 is TGCAGTGCTAGAGACAATTCCGGGGCGGGGACTGAAGCTTTCTTT.

This chain connects TRBV5-4 to TRBJ1-2; 8 bases line up with TRBD1. CDR3 length equals 14 residues. Germline values: CDR1 SGHNT, CDR2 YYREEE (reference sequence). The trim removed 4 bases at V and 8 bases at J, leaving 10 bases unmatched. CDR3 sequence (DNA): TGTGCCAGCAGCAATCTCGGACAGGGTCGGGGCTACACCTTC. Its protein product is CASSNLGQGRGYTF.

This clonotype appeared a few times. The V and J genes are TRBV7-9 and TRBJ1-1; D gene uncertain. The CDR3 spans 11 residues. V was clipped by 6 bases and J by 6 bases, with 8 bases between them. CDR1 and CDR2 (germline): SEHNR, FQNEAQ (reference sequence). CDR3 in amino acids: CASRPLSEAFF. CDR3 DNA: TGTGCCAGCAGGCCGTTGTCTGAAGCTTTCTTT.

The chain uses TRBV14 and TRBJ2-7; 9 bases line up with TRBD1. V trimming: 5 bases; J trimming: 6 bases; junction bases outside the gene matches: 8. CDR1 is SGHDN, CDR2 FVKESK, per germline. The CDR3 contains 14 residues. CDR3 nucleotide sequence: TGTGCCAGCAGCACGGGACAGGGTACCTCCGAGCAGTACTTC. This codes for CASSTGQGTSEQYF.

This chain uses TRBV15 with TRBJ2-5, with 12 positions matching TRBD2. Germline CDR1 reads LNHNV; CDR2 reads YYDKDF (reference sequence). The CDR3 is made up of 17 amino acids. J gave up 2 bases and V 1 base, and 5 bases lay outside the gene matches. The CDR3 loop reads CATSRGGTSGRQETQYF. The CDR3 coding sequence is TGTGCCACCAGCAGAGGGGGGACTAGCGGGCGACAAGAGACCCAGTACTTC.

V usage is TRBV20-1 and J usage is TRBJ1-1; 7 bases are a match to TRBD1. The CDR3 consists of 13 residues. Trimming cost V 6 bases and J 3 bases; bases outside gene matches: 7. From germline, CDR1 is DFQATT and CDR2 SNEGSKA (reference sequence). CDR3: CSAIRQGYTEAFF. The CDR3 nucleotides are TGCAGTGCCATCCGACAGGGTTACACTGAAGCTTTCTTT.